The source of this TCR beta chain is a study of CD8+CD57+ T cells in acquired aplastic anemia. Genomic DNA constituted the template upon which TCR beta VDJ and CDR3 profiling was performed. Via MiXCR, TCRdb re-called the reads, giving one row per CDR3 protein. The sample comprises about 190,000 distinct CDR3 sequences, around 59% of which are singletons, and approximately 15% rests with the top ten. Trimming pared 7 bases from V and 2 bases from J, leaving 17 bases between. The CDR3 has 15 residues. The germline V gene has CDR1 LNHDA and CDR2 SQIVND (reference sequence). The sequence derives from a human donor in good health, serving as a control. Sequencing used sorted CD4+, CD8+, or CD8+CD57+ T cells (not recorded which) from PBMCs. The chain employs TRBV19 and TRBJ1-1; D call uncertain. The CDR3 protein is CASMANGVLNTEAFF. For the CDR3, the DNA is TGTGCCAGTATGGCGAACGGAGTACTCAACACTGAAGCTTTCTTT.